This TCR beta chain is from a study of T cells in Graves' hyperthyroidism and ophthalmopathy. Inclusion characteristics of ophthalmopathy patients comprised a Clinical Activity Score of at least 3, a NOSPECS grade of at least 4, and duration under 3 months. Not enrolled were patients with uncontrolled infection, other autoimmune disease, pregnancy or lactation. The CDR3 regions of TCR beta were amplified from RNA transcripts. An initial round of RT-PCR targeting the TCR CDR3 relied on the HTBI primer set. TCRdb re-called the multiplex PCR reads with MiXCR, one entry per CDR3 protein. The sample lists about 380,000 distinct CDR3 sequences, about 15% occurring once. After removal of 8 bases from V and 7 bases from J, the junction contained 13 bases not matched to a gene. The CDR3 extends over 14 amino acids. In germline, CDR1 is GTSNPN, CDR2 SVGIG (reference sequence). This clonotype came up many times.

The receptor was derived from a woman under 40 with Graves' ophthalmopathy. The rearrangement links TRBV30 to TRBJ2-3; 9 bases map to TRBD1. The specimen was blood. The CDR3 nucleotides are TGTGCCGAGAAGAAGGGACAGGGTAGGAATACGCAGTATTTT. It specifies CAEKKGQGRNTQYF.